Below, 6 T cell receptor beta chains from the same sample are listed, as sequenced in a study of chemoradiotherapy in HPV16-positive cancers. Assay used: immunoSEQ multiplex PCR; TCRdb lists only in-frame clones, some missing. Of approximately 28,000 clones in the sample, around 93% were seen once. Sample: blood, taken from a patient who underwent chemoradiotherapy. These TCRs come from a human donor with HPV-associated anogenital cancer.

This clone came up once. The chain employs TRBV2 and TRBJ2-1, with 7 bases identical to TRBD2. Germline values: CDR1 SNHLY, CDR2 FYNNEI. The CDR3 spans 14 residues. V gave up 6 bases and J gave up 5 bases; unmatched junction bases: 7. The DNA for the CDR3 is TGTGCCAGCAGAGCCCAGACTAGCCACAATGAGCAGTTCTTC. It translates to CASRAQTSHNEQFF. The full variable domain, with the rest looked up from reference TRBV2 and TRBJ2-1, is EPEVTQTPSHQVTQMGQEVILRCVPISNHLYFYWYRQILGQKVEFLVSFYNNEISEKSEIFDDQFSVERPDGSNFTLKIRSTKLEDSAMYFCASRAQTSHNEQFFGPGTRLTVL.

The chain uses TRBV2 and TRBJ2-1; TRBD2 might be the D (5 bases). CDR1 is SNHLY, CDR2 FYNNEI, per germline. The CDR3 length is 13 residues. Trimming took off 7 bases at V and 6 bases at J, with 13 bases between the two ends. The CDR3 DNA follows: TGTGCCAGCAAAACTAGTCTAAGCAATGAGCAGTTCTTC. It yields the protein CASKTSLSNEQFF. Looking up the rest from reference TRBV2 and TRBJ2-1 gives the full variable domain: EPEVTQTPSHQVTQMGQEVILRCVPISNHLYFYWYRQILGQKVEFLVSFYNNEISEKSEIFDDQFSVERPDGSNFTLKIRSTKLEDSAMYFCASKTSLSNEQFFGPGTRLTVL.

The gene calls are TRBV5-4 and TRBJ2-2; 10 bases map to TRBD1. The trim removed 2 bases at V and 8 bases at J, leaving 6 bases unmatched. The CDR3 is made up of 15 amino acids. In germline, CDR1 is SGHNT, CDR2 YYREEE (reference sequence). CDR3 region: CASSLSRGQGGELFF. The CDR3 region has the DNA TGTGCCAGCAGCTTAAGCCGGGGACAGGGGGGGGAGCTGTTTTTT.

The V gene is TRBV25-1, the J gene TRBJ2-5; D might be TRBD1 or TRBD2, each matching 6 bases. The V and J ends lost 4 bases and 2 bases respectively, with 14 bases between them. Germline assignment: CDR1 MGHDK and CDR2 SYGVNS. The CDR3 runs 15 residues. The CDR3 DNA reads as TGTGCCAGCAGTGCGGGGGCAGACCTACAAGAGACCCAGTACTTC. It translates to CASSAGADLQETQYF.

The chain employs TRBV4-3 and TRBJ1-2; D might be TRBD1 (5 bases). Trimming removed 0 bases from V and 4 bases from J, with 9 bases in between. Germline-derived CDR1 and CDR2 are LGHNA and YSLEER. The CDR3 runs to 14 residues. The DNA of the CDR3 is TGCGCCAGCAGCCAAGACAGGGCGGGCTATGGCTACACCTTC. Amino acids: CASSQDRAGYGYTF.

The chain recombines TRBV19 with TRBJ2-7; no firm D call. This CDR3 has 12 residues. Germline values: CDR1 LNHDA, CDR2 SQIVND (reference sequence). V shed 6 bases and J shed 6 bases, with 12 bases lying between them. This chain's CDR3 is CASSPYGREQYF. DNA of the CDR3: TGTGCCAGTAGCCCTTATGGGCGCGAGCAGTACTTC.